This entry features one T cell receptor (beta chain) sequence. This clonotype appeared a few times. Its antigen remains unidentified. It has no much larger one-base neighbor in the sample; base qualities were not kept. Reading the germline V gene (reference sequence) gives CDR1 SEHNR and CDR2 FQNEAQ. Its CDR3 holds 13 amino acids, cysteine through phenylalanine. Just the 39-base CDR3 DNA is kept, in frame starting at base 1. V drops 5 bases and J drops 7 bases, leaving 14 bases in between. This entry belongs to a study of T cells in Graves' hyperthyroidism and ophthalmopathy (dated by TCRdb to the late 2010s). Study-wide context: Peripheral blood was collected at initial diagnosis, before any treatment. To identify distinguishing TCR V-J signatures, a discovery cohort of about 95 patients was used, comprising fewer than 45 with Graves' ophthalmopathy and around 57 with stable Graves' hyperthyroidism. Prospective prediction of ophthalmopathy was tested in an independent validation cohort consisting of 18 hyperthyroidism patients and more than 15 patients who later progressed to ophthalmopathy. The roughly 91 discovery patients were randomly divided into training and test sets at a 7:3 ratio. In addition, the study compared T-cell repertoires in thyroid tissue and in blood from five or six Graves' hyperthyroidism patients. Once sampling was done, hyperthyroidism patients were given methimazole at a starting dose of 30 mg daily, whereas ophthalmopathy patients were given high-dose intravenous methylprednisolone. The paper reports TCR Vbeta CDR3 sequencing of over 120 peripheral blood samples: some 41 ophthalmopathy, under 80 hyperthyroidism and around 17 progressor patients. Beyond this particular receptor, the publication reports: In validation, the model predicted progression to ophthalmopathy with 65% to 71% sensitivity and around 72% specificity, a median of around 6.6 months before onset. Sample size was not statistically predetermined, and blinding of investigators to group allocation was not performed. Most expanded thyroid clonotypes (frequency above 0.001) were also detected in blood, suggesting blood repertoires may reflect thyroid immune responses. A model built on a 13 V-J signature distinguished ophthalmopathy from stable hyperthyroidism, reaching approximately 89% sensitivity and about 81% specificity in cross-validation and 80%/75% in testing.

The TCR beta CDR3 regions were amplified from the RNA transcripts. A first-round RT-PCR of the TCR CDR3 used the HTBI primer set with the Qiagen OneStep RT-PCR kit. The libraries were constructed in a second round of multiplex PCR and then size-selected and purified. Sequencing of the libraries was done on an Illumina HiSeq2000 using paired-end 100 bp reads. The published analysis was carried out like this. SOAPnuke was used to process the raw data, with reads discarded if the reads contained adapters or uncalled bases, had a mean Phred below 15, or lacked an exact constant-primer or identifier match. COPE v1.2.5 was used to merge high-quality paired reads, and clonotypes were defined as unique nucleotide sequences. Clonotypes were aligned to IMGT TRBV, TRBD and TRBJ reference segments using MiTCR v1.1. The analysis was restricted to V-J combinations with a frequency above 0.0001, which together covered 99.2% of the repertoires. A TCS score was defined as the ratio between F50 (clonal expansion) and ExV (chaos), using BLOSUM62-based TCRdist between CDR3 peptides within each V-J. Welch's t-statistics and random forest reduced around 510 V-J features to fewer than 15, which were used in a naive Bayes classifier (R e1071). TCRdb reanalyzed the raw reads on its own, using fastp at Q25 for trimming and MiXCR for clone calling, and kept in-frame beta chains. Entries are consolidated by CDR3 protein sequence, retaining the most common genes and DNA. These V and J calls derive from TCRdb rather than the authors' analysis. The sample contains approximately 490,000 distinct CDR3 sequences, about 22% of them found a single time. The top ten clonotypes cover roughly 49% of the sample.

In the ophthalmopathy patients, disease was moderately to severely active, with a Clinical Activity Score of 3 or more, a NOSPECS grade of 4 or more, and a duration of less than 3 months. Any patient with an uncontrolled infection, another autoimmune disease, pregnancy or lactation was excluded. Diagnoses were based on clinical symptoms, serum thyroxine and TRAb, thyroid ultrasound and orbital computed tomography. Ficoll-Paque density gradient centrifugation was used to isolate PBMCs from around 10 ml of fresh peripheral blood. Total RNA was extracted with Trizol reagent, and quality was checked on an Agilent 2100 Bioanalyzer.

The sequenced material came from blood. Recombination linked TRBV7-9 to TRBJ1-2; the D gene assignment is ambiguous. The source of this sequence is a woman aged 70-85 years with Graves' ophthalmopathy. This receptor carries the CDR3 CASSPGEGGGYTF. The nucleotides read TGTGCCAGCAGCCCGGGAGAGGGAGGTGGCTACACCTTC. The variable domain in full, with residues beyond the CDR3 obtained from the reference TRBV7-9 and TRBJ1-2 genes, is DTGVSQNPRHKITKRGQNVTFRCDPISEHNRLYWYRQTLGQGPEFLTYFQNEAQLEKSRLLSDRFSAERPKGSFSTLEIQRTEQGDSAMYLCASSPGEGGGYTFGSGTRLTVV.